This TCR beta chain came from a study of blood T cell repertoires in COVID-19. This clone has a handful of counts. CDR3 length: 16 amino acids. In germline, CDR1 is LNHNV, CDR2 YYDKDF (reference sequence). V lost 5 bases to trimming and J lost 4 bases; unmatched junction nucleotides: 8. In the authors' methods: Reference gene primer amplification in the assay estimated nucleated cell counts. Sequencing used immunoSEQ multiplex PCR; TCRdb keeps in-frame clones, though not all of them. V, J and clone size reflect that table, while D and trimming were determined from the DNA. The sample includes 200,000 to 250,000 clones, more than 70% of them seen just once.

The rearrangement links TRBV15 to TRBJ1-4; 9 bases are shared with TRBD1. This TCR was recovered from a human donor in a cohort sampled during active COVID-19. The sequenced material came from peripheral blood. CDR3 sequence: CATSAGRTGDNEKLFF. CDR3 sequence (DNA): TGTGCCACCAGCGCCGGGCGGACAGGGGATAATGAAAAACTGTTTTTT.